A selection of T cell receptor beta chains follows, all from one sample in a study of Graves' ophthalmopathy and Graves' hyperthyroidism. TCRdb re-called the multiplex PCR reads with MiXCR, one entry per CDR3 protein. The sample carries hundreds of thousands of distinct CDR3 sequences, over 20% recorded once. Sequencing input: peripheral blood. These receptors came from a woman under 30 with stable Graves' hyperthyroidism. Some clones in this sample may be carry-over from other donors' samples. Both conserved end residues are part of each CDR3. A D gene is named only where the DNA matches it firmly. Clone size is not always given. Where it is, it says once, few, many or a class for expanded clones.

d_gene | j_gene | abundance | v_gene | CDR3nt | CDR3aa
NA | TRBJ1-2 | NA | TRBV10-3 | TGTGCCATCAGTGAGCCACCGGCACCCCCCTATGGCTACACCTTC | CAISEPPAPPYGYTF
NA | TRBJ2-7 | few | TRBV6-1 | TGTGCCAGCAGTGTCCCAGCGGACGAGCAGTACTTC | CASSVPADEQYF
NA | TRBJ2-7 | many | TRBV15 | TGTGCCACCCTGATAGGGGGGAACGAGCAGTACTTC | CATLIGGNEQYF
TRBD1 | TRBJ1-3 | many | TRBV6-1 | TGTGCCAGCAGCCGGACAGGAACTGGAAACACCATATATTTT | CASSRTGTGNTIYF
NA | TRBJ1-6 | many | TRBV10-3 | TGTGCCATTCGACGCCGGAGGGATTCACCCCTCCACTTT | CAIRRRRDSPLHF
TRBD1 | TRBJ2-5 | many | TRBV19 | TGTGCCAGTAGTATCGCCAGGGACAGCGACCAAGAGACCCAGTACTTC | CASSIARDSDQETQYF
TRBD2 | TRBJ2-5 | NA | TRBV27 | TGTGCCAGCAGCGGGTTGCTAGCGGGTCCGGTTGAGACCCAGTACTTC | CASSGLLAGPVETQYF
NA | TRBJ1-1 | few | TRBV12-3/TRBV12-4 | TGTGCCAGCTCACCCAATCAGGGTGGGAACACTGAAGCTTTCTTT | CASSPNQGGNTEAFF
TRBD1 | TRBJ2-5 | many | TRBV19 | TGTGCCAGTATCGGACAGGGCCAAGAGACCCAGTACTTC | CASIGQGQETQYF
NA | TRBJ1-1 | many | TRBV2 | TGTGCCAGCCATTCCCCCGGTGGGCGCGGAGGGACTGAAGCTTTCTTT | CASHSPGGRGGTEAFF
NA | TRBJ1-3 | many | TRBV6-1 | TGTGCCAGCAGTGAAGGTTCGCAGGAGTTTGCTGGAAACACCATATATTTT | CASSEGSQEFAGNTIYF
NA | TRBJ1-1 | few | TRBV10-3 | TGTGCCATCGGGGGAGCACTGAACACTGAAGCTTTCTTT | CAIGGALNTEAFF
NA | TRBJ1-5 | many | TRBV2 | TGTGCCAGTGAGCCGACCGCACGACAGCCCCAGCATTTT | CASEPTARQPQHF
TRBD1 | TRBJ2-7 | NA | TRBV12-3/TRBV12-4 | TGTGCCAGCACCGAGGACAGGAGACTTTCCTACGAGCAGTACTTC | CASTEDRRLSYEQYF
TRBD2 | TRBJ2-5 | many | TRBV30 | TGTGCCTGGAGTCGACTAGCGGGGTTGGAGACCCAGTACTTC | CAWSRLAGLETQYF
TRBD1 | TRBJ2-7 | NA | TRBV5-1 | TGCGCCAGCAGCCCAACCACCGAGACAGGGGGCAGGTACGAGCAGTACTTC | CASSPTTETGGRYEQYF
NA | TRBJ1-2 | once | TRBV2 | TGTGCCAGCAGTTACTACCCCATAATGGGCAGCAACTATGGCTACACCTTC | CASSYYPIMGSNYGYTF
NA | TRBJ1-6 | NA | TRBV7-2 | TGTGCCAGCAGCTTAGGGAAGGTTTCACCCCTCCACTTT | CASSLGKVSPLHF
NA | TRBJ2-4 | many | TRBV2 | TGTGCCAGCAGTGAACTGGGGGATGGAAACATTCAGTACTTC | CASSELGDGNIQYF
TRBD1 | TRBJ1-2 | NA | TRBV11-3 | TGTGCCAGCAGCCCCTCGCCGGGACAGGTGTCCGGCTACACCTTC | CASSPSPGQVSGYTF
NA | TRBJ2-5 | many | TRBV29-1 | TGCAGCGTTGAATGGACAGTTCAAGAGACCCAGTACTTC | CSVEWTVQETQYF
NA | TRBJ1-1 | many | TRBV7-8 | TGTGCCAGCAGCTTAGGGGTTACGAACACTGAAGCTTTCTTT | CASSLGVTNTEAFF
NA | TRBJ1-6 | many | TRBV29-1 | TGCAGCGCCCGGACCGGGGGGGATTCACCCCTCCACTTT | CSARTGGDSPLHF
TRBD1 | TRBJ2-7 | NA | TRBV5-1 | TGCGCCAGCAGCAACTCCGGGACAGGTTTCTACGAGCAGTACTTC | CASSNSGTGFYEQYF
NA | TRBJ2-7 | many | TRBV6-5 | TGTGCCAGCAGCTATCTCCTCCTCGACGAGCAGTACTTC | CASSYLLLDEQYF
TRBD2 | TRBJ2-2 | many | TRBV20-1 | TGCAGTGCCTGGACTAGCGGCACCGGGGAGCTGTTTTTT | CSAWTSGTGELFF
TRBD2 | TRBJ2-4 | many | TRBV5-1 | TGCGCCAGCAGCTTGGAGGCTAGCGGGAGGGCTATCGAGAGGAAAAACATTCAGTACTTC | CASSLEASGRAIERKNIQYF
NA | TRBJ2-4 | many | TRBV6-1 | TGTGCCAGCACGAGGACAGAGGCAAACATTAAGTACTTC | CASTRTEANIKYF
TRBD2 | TRBJ2-4 | NA | TRBV5-1 | TGCGCCAGCAGCTTGATGGTGGTTCCTAGCGGGAGGCCGGCCATTCAGTACTTC | CASSLMVVPSGRPAIQYF
NA | TRBJ1-2 | many | TRBV20-1 | TGCAGTGCCGCCGTTGGCAGCCCCTTCAACTATGGCTACACCTTC | CSAAVGSPFNYGYTF
NA | TRBJ1-6 | NA | TRBV7-3 | TGTGCCAGCAGCGCCGGGACGGAGAATTCACCCCTCCACTTT | CASSAGTENSPLHF
TRBD2 | TRBJ2-2 | few | TRBV9 | TGTGCCAGCAGCCCCGCCGGGACTAGAGTCACCGGGGAGCTGTTTTTT | CASSPAGTRVTGELFF
NA | TRBJ1-2 | NA | TRBV2 | TGTGCCAGCAGATCTGGGACGACCGAGGGCTACACCTTC | CASRSGTTEGYTF
NA | TRBJ2-2 | many | TRBV12-3/TRBV12-4 | TGTGCCAGCGGGAGGGGGCACACCGGGGAGCTGTTTTTT | CASGRGHTGELFF
NA | TRBJ2-7 | NA | TRBV28 | TGTGCCAGCAGTTTTTGGTCAGGGAGGATGGAGCAGTACTTC | CASSFWSGRMEQYF
TRBD1 | TRBJ2-2 | many | TRBV2 | TGTGCCAGCAGTCTGGACAGGACGAACACCGGGGAGCTGTTTTTT | CASSLDRTNTGELFF
NA | TRBJ1-6 | many | TRBV20-1 | TGCAGTACCCAGGGAAAAGATTCACCCCTCCACTTT | CSTQGKDSPLHF
NA | TRBJ2-7 | many | TRBV28 | TGTGCCAGCAGCACCAGACTGCAGCAGTACTTC | CASSTRLQQYF
TRBD1 | TRBJ1-3 | NA | TRBV6-2/TRBV6-3 | TGTGCCAGCAGTCCGGCCGGGACAGCGACCGTCACCATATATTTT | CASSPAGTATVTIYF
TRBD2 | TRBJ2-7 | many | TRBV29-1 | TGCAGCGTTGTGACTAGCGGGTCCTACGAGCAGTACTTC | CSVVTSGSYEQYF
TRBD1 | TRBJ1-5 | many | TRBV28 | TGTGCCAGCAGTTTCAGGACAGGGGGGTATCGTAGCAATCAGCCCCAGCATTTT | CASSFRTGGYRSNQPQHF
TRBD1 | TRBJ1-5 | NA | TRBV29-1 | TGCAGCGTTGAAGTAACAGGGGGGGGAAATCAGCCCCAGCATTTT | CSVEVTGGGNQPQHF
NA | TRBJ2-4 | NA | TRBV7-2 | TGTGCCAGCAGCTTAGGGTGGGGTATAGCCAAAAACATTCAGTACTTC | CASSLGWGIAKNIQYF
TRBD1 | TRBJ2-5 | NA | TRBV11-1 | TGTGCCAGCAGCTCGGAAACCGACAGGGTATTCGGGGAGACCCAGTACTTC | CASSSETDRVFGETQYF
NA | TRBJ1-2 | NA | TRBV15 | TGTGCCACCAGCAGAGAGCGGGACTATGGCTACACCTTC | CATSRERDYGYTF
NA | TRBJ1-6 | NA | TRBV4-1 | TGCGCCAGCAGCCAAGGTGTGGGGCAGGTGTATGTAATTAATTCACCCCTCCACTTT | CASSQGVGQVYVINSPLHF
NA | TRBJ1-1 | many | TRBV7-8 | TGTGCCAGCAGCCCCTCCGGTGTTGAAGCTTTCTTT | CASSPSGVEAFF
TRBD2 | TRBJ2-5 | NA | TRBV30 | TGTGCCTGGAGTGTACCCCAGGAGCGGGAGACCGAGACCCAGTACTTC | CAWSVPQERETETQYF
TRBD1 | TRBJ2-7 | many | TRBV5-1 | TGCGCCAGCAGCTCCGATACAGGGGGCAGGACCGAGCAGTACTTC | CASSSDTGGRTEQYF
NA | TRBJ2-5 | many | TRBV20-1 | TGCAGTGCGACCGGGAACTACCAAGAGACCCAGTACTTC | CSATGNYQETQYF
NA | TRBJ1-1 | NA | TRBV5-1 | TGCGCCAGCAGCGAAACACAGGCCCGGAACACTGAAGCTTTCTTT | CASSETQARNTEAFF